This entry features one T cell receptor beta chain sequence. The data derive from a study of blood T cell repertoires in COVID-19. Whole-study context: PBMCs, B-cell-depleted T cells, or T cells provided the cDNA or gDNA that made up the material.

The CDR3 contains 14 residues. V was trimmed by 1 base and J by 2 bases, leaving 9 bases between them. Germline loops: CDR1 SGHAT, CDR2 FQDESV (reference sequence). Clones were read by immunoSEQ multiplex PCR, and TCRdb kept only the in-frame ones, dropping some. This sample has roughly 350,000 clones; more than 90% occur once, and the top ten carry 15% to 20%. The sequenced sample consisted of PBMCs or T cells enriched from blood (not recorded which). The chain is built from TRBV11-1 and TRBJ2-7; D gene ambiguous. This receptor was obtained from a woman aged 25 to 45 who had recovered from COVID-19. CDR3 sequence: CASSLDGPTYEQYF. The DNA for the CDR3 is TGTGCCAGCAGCTTAGATGGGCCGACCTACGAGCAGTACTTC.